This T cell receptor beta chain was found in a study of blood T cell repertoires in COVID-19. Study-wide background: Sites in the United States, Italy and Spain provided acute and convalescent COVID-19 samples. T cells, B-cell-depleted T cells, or PBMCs supplied cDNA or gDNA.

Per the study methods: The authors estimated nucleated cell counts from reference gene primer amplification. Data came from immunoSEQ multiplex PCR; TCRdb stores just in-frame clones and leaves some out. V, J and clone size reflect that table, while D and trimming were determined from the DNA. Of 250,000 to 300,000 clones listed, roughly 87% were seen once; the top ten hold roughly 2.2%. The CDR3 is 17 residues long. Per germline, CDR1 LGHNA and CDR2 YSLEER. With 1 base removed from V and 4 bases from J, the gap between germline ends came to 16 bases. This clonotype was sampled from a woman aged 50 to 65 who had recovered from COVID-19. This chain joins TRBV4-3 and TRBJ2-2; weak D call: TRBD1 (5 bases). The sample taken for sequencing was peripheral blood. CDR3 amino acids: CASSQGSMGPSTGELFF. CDR3 nucleotide sequence: TGCGCCAGCAGCCAAGGTTCGATGGGGCCCAGCACCGGGGAGCTGTTTTTT.